These T cell receptor beta chains were read from a single sample in a study of CD8+ T cells in alopecia areata. TCRdb's copy holds only in-frame clones and misses some; the assay was immunoSEQ multiplex PCR. The repertoire consists of roughly 200,000 clones, with roughly 63% occurring once and the leading ten covering 1.5% to 2%. This specimen consisted of CD4+ T cells sorted from blood, obtained at week 0. The receptors were gathered from a human donor with alopecia areata. CDR3s include the opening cysteine and the closing phenylalanine or tryptophan. Fields, in order: D gene, V gene, clone size, J gene, CDR3 DNA, CDR3 protein. A D gene is named only where the DNA matches it firmly. Clone size appears in some rows only: once, few, many, or a class for an expanded clone.

-	TRBV29-1	few	TRBJ1-1	TGCAGCGTTGTGGTTCGTAAGAGGAACACTGAAGCTTTCTTT	CSVVVRKRNTEAFF
-	TRBV10-2	-	TRBJ1-1	TGCGCCAGCAGTGACAGGGGTAGCAGCACTGAAGCTTTCTTT	CASSDRGSSTEAFF
TRBD1	TRBV27	few	TRBJ2-1	TGTGCCAGCAGTCCCCCCGGACAGGGAACAAGGCAGTTCTTC	CASSPPGQGTRQFF
TRBD1	TRBV4-2	-	TRBJ2-4	TGTGCCAGCAGCCCGGGACAGGGCCCTAGGATAGCCAAAAACATTCAGTACTTC	CASSPGQGPRIAKNIQYF
TRBD2	TRBV29-1	-	TRBJ2-2	TGCAGCGTTGCAGGGACTAGGAACACCGGGGAGCTGTTTTTT	CSVAGTRNTGELFF
TRBD2	TRBV4-3	-	TRBJ2-1	TGCGCCAGCAGCCAAGATCCACTAGCGGGGGGGCTCTACAATGAGCAGTTCTTC	CASSQDPLAGGLYNEQFF
TRBD1	TRBV5-1	-	TRBJ2-7	TGCGCCAGCAGCGTGACAGGGGGCGCCTACGAGCAGTACTTC	CASSVTGGAYEQYF
-	TRBV21-1	-	TRBJ2-6	TGTGCCAGCCGGAGGTACCTAGAGGGGGCCAACGTCCTGACTTTC	CASRRYLEGANVLTF
-	TRBV10-3	-	TRBJ1-5	TGTGCCATCAGACGTGAGAATAGCAATCAGCCCCAGCATTTT	CAIRRENSNQPQHF
-	TRBV7-8	-	TRBJ2-5	TGTGCCAGCAGCTTAGCGACAGCCGCAGAGACCCAGTACTTC	CASSLATAAETQYF
TRBD2	TRBV29-1	-	TRBJ2-3	TGCAGCGTCAGCGGGGGCCGGGGCACAGATACGCAGTATTTT	CSVSGGRGTDTQYF
TRBD1	TRBV6-1	-	TRBJ1-1	TGTGCCAGCAGTGTCCAGGGGGCGAGGAACACTGAAGCTTTCTTT	CASSVQGARNTEAFF
-	TRBV4-1	-	TRBJ2-3	TGCGCCAGCAGCCCAAGCTCCGTGCTAGGCACAGATACGCAGTATTTT	CASSPSSVLGTDTQYF
-	TRBV27	once	TRBJ1-5	TGTGCCAGCAGCCGGGAGAGCAATCAGCCCCAGCATTTT	CASSRESNQPQHF
-	TRBV10-3	-	TRBJ2-6	TGTGCCATCAGTGAGGGTCCTCCTGGGGCCAACGTCCTGACTTTC	CAISEGPPGANVLTF